This TCR beta chain was sequenced for a study of T cell repertoires in cytomegalovirus infection. About the study: Evidence of both CMV infection and a matching HLA type came from public TCR beta signatures. Regarding the study as a whole: Within the response measured ex vivo, HLA-C-restricted CMV-specific TCR beta clonotypes were dominant. Cumulative frequency (of public TCR beta family members) identified carriers of CMV plus the relevant HLA.

Germline loops: CDR1 MNHEY, CDR2 SMNVEV (reference sequence). The length of the CDR3 is 13 residues. Trimming removed 5 bases from V and 2 bases from J; junction bases left unmatched: 2. TCRdb reprocessed the reads with MiXCR, giving one entry per CDR3 protein. The data show more than 500,000 distinct CDR3 sequences, 15% to 20% seen once. This clonotype was observed a handful of times. The target antigen is unknown. This clonotype was obtained from a human donor in good health (CMV status not recorded). Some clones in this sample may be carry-over from other donors' samples. The sequencing input was CD8+ T cells from PBMCs. V gene TRBV27 combines with J gene TRBJ1-2; 7 bases map to TRBD1. The chain's CDR3 is CASSVGQNYGYTF. The CDR3 DNA reads as TGTGCCAGCAGTGTGGGACAGAACTATGGCTACACCTTC.